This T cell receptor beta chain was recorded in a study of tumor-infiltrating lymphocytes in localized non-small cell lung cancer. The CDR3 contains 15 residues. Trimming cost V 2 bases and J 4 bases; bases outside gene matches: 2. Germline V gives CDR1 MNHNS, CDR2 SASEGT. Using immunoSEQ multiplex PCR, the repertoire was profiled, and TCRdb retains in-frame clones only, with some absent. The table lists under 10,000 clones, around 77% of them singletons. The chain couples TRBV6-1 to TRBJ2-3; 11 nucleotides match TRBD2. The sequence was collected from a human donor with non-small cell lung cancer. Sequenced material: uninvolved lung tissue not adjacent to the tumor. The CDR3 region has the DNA TGTGCCAGCAGTGAATTAGCGGGGGGGCCAGATACGCAGTATTTT. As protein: CASSELAGGPDTQYF.